Listed below are T cell receptor beta chains from one sample, sequenced in a study of cytotoxic CD8 clonotypes in ibrutinib-treated CLL. Produced via immunoSEQ multiplex PCR; TCRdb's table is partial and in-frame only. The sample yields around 92,000 clones, over 60% seen once. The sequencing here drew on PBMCs, taken after 24 months of ibrutinib treatment. These TCRs come from a human donor with chronic lymphocytic leukemia. Both conserved end residues are part of each CDR3. Fields, in order: CDR3 DNA, CDR3 protein, clone size, D gene, J gene, V gene. A D gene is named only where the DNA matches it firmly. The size field is filled for only some rows; it gives once, few, many or a size class.

DNA: TGCAGCGTTGTAAGCGGGAGGGAGACCCAGTACTTC
CDR3: CSVVSGRETQYF
size: once
D: TRBD2
J: TRBJ2-5
V: TRBV29-1

DNA: TGTGCCAGCAGCTTATCGGCAGGGTACGACCAAGAGACCCAGTACTTC
CDR3: CASSLSAGYDQETQYF
size: NA
D: NA
J: TRBJ2-5
V: TRBV7-8

DNA: TGTGCCAGCAGACCGGGACTAGCGGGAGGTAACACCGGGGAGCTGTTTTTT
CDR3: CASRPGLAGGNTGELFF
size: few
D: TRBD2
J: TRBJ2-2
V: TRBV5-4

DNA: TGCGCCAGCAGCTTTCAGGGAATGAACACTGAAGCTTTCTTT
CDR3: CASSFQGMNTEAFF
size: NA
D: NA
J: TRBJ1-1
V: TRBV5-1

DNA: TGTGCCAGCAGTGACCACAGGGGCACCGGGGAGCTGTTTTTT
CDR3: CASSDHRGTGELFF
size: NA
D: TRBD1
J: TRBJ2-2
V: TRBV6-1

DNA: TGTGCCAGCGGTCGTACTTCTAATAGCAATCAGCCCCAGCATTTT
CDR3: CASGRTSNSNQPQHF
size: NA
D: NA
J: TRBJ1-5
V: TRBV6-1

DNA: TGCAGCGTAGTTGAGTCCACTGAAGCTTTCTTT
CDR3: CSVVESTEAFF
size: NA
D: NA
J: TRBJ1-1
V: TRBV29-1

DNA: TGTGCCAGCAGTTACCCCGCCGGCAGCAATGAAAAACTGTTTTTT
CDR3: CASSYPAGSNEKLFF
size: NA
D: NA
J: TRBJ1-4
V: TRBV6-6

DNA: TGTGCCAGCTCACCACCCCTGACAGGGAGCCCCTACGAGCAGTACTTC
CDR3: CASSPPLTGSPYEQYF
size: few
D: TRBD1
J: TRBJ2-7
V: TRBV18

DNA: TGTGCCACCGCGCCCCGCGGACCGAGCACAGATACGCAGTATTTT
CDR3: CATAPRGPSTDTQYF
size: NA
D: NA
J: TRBJ2-3
V: TRBV6-1

DNA: TGTGCCAGCAGCCAAGAATCGCGGGGAAGTAGGTCTGGAAACACCATATATTTT
CDR3: CASSQESRGSRSGNTIYF
size: NA
D: NA
J: TRBJ1-3
V: TRBV4-2

DNA: TGTGCCAGCAGCTCTACAACTAATGAAAAACTGTTTTTT
CDR3: CASSSTTNEKLFF
size: NA
D: NA
J: TRBJ1-4
V: TRBV5-4

DNA: TGTGCCACCAGCAGATCCGTCGGCGTGGACACTGAAGCTTTCTTT
CDR3: CATSRSVGVDTEAFF
size: NA
D: NA
J: TRBJ1-1
V: TRBV15

DNA: TGTGCCTGGAGTGCCTGGGACAGACAAGAGACCCAGTACTTC
CDR3: CAWSAWDRQETQYF
size: NA
D: TRBD1
J: TRBJ2-5
V: TRBV30

DNA: TGTGCCAGTGCGGGAGCCCTTAATGAAAAACTGTTTTTT
CDR3: CASAGALNEKLFF
size: NA
D: NA
J: TRBJ1-4
V: TRBV28

DNA: TGCGCCAGCAGCTCAGGGACACCTGGGAACACTGAAGCTTTCTTT
CDR3: CASSSGTPGNTEAFF
size: NA
D: NA
J: TRBJ1-1
V: TRBV5-1

DNA: TGTGCCAGCAGTGAATTAGGACGAGGAGTAAGGGAGACCCAGTACTTC
CDR3: CASSELGRGVRETQYF
size: NA
D: NA
J: TRBJ2-5
V: TRBV25-1

DNA: TGTGCCAGCCGAAGGGAAACTGAAGCTTTCTTT
CDR3: CASRRETEAFF
size: NA
D: NA
J: TRBJ1-1
V: TRBV6-1